The clone carrying this T cell receptor (beta chain) has a count of ten or more. Its antigen is currently unknown. The time point was: newly diagnosed GD, antithyroid drugs for less than 3 months. The TCR library was made from RNA that had been extracted from PBMCs in TRIzol. Patients hailed from an endocrinology department in Xi'an, China. Through Arm-PCR of CDR3 regions and iRepertoire HTBI primers, TCR beta libraries were built. TCRdb used MiXCR to reprocess the multiplex PCR reads, holding one entry per CDR3 protein. The sample carries roughly 420,000 distinct CDR3 sequences, about 14% recorded once. This sample was included in a study of regulatory T cells in long-lasting Graves disease. Study-level results: Accuracy may have been reduced by the small sample size.

The sample was also linked to a second study, of T cells in Graves' hyperthyroidism and ophthalmopathy. That source notes: With the HTBI primer set, the TCR CDR3 went through a first round of RT-PCR.

The material was peripheral blood mononuclear cells (PBMCs), obtained at new diagnosis, from a patient treated with antithyroid drugs. The sequence derives from a woman aged 45 to 65 with Graves disease.

DNA for the CDR3: TGTGCCAGCAGCCAATCAGGGATCCCTTATAGCAATCAGCCCCAGCATTTT. This gives the protein CASSQSGIPYSNQPQHF. The chain combines TRBV3-1 with TRBJ1-5; possibly TRBD1 for D (5 bases). V gave up 2 bases and J gave up 0 bases, with 14 bases separating them. Germline V CDR1 and CDR2: LGHDT, YNNKEL (reference sequence). This CDR3 is built from 17 residues.